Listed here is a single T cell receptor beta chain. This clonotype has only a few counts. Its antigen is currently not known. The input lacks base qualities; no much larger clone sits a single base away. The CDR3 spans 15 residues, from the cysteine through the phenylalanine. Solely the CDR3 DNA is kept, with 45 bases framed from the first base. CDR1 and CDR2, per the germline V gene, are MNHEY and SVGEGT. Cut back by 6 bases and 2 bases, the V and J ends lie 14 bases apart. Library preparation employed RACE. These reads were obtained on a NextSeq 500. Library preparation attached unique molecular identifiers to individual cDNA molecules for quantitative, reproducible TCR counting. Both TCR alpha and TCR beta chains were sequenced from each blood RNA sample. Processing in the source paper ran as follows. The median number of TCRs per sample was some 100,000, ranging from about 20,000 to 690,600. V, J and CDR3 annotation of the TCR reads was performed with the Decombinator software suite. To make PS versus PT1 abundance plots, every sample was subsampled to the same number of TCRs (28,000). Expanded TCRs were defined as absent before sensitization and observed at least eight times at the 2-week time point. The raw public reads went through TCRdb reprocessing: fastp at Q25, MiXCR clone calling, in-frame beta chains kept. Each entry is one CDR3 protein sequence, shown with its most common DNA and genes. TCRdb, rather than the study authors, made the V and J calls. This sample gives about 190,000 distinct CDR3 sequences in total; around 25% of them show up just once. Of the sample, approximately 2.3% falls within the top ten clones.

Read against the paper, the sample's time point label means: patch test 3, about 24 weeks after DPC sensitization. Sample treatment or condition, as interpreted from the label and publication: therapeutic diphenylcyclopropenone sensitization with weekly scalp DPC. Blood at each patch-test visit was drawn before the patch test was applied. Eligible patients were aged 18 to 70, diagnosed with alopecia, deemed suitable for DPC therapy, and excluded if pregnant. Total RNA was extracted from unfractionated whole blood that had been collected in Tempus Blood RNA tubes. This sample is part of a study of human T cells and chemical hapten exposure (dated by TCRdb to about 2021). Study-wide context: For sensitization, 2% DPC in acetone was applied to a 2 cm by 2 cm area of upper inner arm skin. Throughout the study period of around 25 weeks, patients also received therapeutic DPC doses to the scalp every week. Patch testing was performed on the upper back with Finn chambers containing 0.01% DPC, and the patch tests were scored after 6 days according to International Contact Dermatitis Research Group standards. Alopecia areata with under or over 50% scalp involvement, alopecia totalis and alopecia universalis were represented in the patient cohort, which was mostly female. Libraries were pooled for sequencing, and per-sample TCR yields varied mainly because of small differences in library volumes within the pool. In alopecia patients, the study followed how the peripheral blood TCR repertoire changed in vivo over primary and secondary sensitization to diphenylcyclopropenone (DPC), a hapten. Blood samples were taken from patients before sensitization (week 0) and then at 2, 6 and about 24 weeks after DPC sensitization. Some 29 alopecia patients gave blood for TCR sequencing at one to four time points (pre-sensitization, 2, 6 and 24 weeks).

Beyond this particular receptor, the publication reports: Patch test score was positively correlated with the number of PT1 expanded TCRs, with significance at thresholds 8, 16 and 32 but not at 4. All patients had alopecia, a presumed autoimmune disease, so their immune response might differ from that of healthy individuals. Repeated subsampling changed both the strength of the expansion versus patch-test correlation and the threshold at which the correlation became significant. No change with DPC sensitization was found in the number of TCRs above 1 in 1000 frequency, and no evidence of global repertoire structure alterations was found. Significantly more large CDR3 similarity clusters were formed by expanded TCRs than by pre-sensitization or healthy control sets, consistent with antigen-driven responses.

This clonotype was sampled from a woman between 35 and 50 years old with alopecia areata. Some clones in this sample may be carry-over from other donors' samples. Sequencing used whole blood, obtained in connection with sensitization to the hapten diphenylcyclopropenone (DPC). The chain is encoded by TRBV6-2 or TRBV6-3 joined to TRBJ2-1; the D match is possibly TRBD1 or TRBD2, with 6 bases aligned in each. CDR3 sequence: CASRTRGAAYNEQFF. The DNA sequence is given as TGTGCCAGCAGGACTAGGGGGGCGGCCTACAATGAGCAGTTCTTC.